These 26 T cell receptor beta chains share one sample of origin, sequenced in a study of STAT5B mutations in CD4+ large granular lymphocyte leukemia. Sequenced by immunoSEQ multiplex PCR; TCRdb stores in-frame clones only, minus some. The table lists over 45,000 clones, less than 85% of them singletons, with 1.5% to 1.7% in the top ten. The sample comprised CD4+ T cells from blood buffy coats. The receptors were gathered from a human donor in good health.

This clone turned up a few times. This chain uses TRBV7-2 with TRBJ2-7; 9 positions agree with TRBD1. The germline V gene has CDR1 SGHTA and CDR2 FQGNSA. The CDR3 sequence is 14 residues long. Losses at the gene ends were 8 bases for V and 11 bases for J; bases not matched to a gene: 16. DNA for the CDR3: TGTGCCAGCTCGCAAGCGGGACAGGGCTGGGGGAAGTACTTC. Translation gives CASSQAGQGWGKYF. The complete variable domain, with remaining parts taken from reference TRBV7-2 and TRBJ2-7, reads GAGVSQSPSNKVTEKGKDVELRCDPISGHTALYWYRQSLGQGLEFLIYFQGNSAPDKSGLPSDRFSAERTGGSVSTLTIQRTQQEDSAVYLCASSQAGQGWGKYFGPGTRLTVT.

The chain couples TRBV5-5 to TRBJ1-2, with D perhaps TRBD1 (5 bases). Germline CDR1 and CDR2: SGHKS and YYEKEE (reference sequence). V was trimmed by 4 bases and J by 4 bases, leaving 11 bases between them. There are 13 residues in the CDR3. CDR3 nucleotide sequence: TGTGCCAGCAGCGTTGACAGCTTCTATGGCTACACCTTC. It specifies CASSVDSFYGYTF.

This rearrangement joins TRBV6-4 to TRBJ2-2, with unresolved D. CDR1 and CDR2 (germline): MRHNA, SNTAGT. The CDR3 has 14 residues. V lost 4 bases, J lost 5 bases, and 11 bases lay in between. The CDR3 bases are TGTGCCAGCAGTGTGGACGCCTTAACCGGGGAGCTGTTTTTT. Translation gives CASSVDALTGELFF.

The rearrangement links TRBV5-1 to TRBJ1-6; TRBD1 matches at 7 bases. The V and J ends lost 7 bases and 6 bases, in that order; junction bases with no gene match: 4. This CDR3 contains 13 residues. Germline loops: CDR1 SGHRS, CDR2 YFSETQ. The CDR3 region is CASGQEANSPLHF. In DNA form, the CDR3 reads TGCGCCAGCGGACAGGAGGCTAATTCACCCCTCCACTTT. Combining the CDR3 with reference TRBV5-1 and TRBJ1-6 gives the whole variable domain KAGVTQTPRYLIKTRGQQVTLSCSPISGHRSVSWYQQTPGQGLQFLFEYFSETQRNKGNFPGRFSGRQFSNSRSEMNVSTLELGDSALYLCASGQEANSPLHFGNGTRLTVT.

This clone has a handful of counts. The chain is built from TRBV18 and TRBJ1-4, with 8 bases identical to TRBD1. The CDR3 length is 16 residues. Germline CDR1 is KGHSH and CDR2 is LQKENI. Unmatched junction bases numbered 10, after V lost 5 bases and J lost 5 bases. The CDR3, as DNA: TGTGCCAGCTCAGGACAGGGAGGCGCCGCGAATGAAAAACTGTTTTTT. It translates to CASSGQGGAANEKLFF.

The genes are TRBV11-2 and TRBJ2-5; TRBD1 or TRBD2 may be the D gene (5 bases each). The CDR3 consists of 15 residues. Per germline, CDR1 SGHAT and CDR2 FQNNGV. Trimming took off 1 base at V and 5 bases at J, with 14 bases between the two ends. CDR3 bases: TGTGCCAGCAGCTTAGGTCGGGGCGCTGGGGAGACCCAGTACTTC. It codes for CASSLGRGAGETQYF.

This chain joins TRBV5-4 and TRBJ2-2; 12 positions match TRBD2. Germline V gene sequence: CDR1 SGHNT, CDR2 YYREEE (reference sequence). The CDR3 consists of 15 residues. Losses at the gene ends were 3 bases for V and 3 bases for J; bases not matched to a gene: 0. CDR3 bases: TGTGCCAGCAGCTGGACTAGCGGGGACACCGGGGAGCTGTTTTTT. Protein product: CASSWTSGDTGELFF.

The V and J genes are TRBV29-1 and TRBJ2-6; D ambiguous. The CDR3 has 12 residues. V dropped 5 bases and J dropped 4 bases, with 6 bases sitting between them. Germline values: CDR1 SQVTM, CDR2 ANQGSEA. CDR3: CSVSLGANVLTF. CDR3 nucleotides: TGCAGCGTTTCTCTGGGGGCCAACGTCCTGACTTTC.

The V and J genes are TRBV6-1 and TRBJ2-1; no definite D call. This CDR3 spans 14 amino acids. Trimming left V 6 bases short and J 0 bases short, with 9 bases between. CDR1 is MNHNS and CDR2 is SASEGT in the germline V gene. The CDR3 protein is CASRSAGSYNEQFF. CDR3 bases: TGTGCCAGCAGGTCGGCAGGCTCCTACAATGAGCAGTTCTTC.

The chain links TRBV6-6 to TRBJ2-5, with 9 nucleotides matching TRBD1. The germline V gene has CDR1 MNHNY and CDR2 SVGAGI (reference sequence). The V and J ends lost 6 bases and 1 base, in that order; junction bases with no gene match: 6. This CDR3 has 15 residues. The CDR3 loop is CASSNRGQVQETQYF. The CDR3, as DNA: TGTGCCAGCAGCAACAGGGGGCAGGTCCAAGAGACCCAGTACTTC.

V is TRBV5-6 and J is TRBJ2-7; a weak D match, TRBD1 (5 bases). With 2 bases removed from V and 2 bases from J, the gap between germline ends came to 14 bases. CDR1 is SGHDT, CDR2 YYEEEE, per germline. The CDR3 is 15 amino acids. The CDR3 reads CASSLLQDPTYEQYV. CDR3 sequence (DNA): TGTGCCAGCAGCTTATTACAGGACCCGACCTACGAGCAGTACGTC.

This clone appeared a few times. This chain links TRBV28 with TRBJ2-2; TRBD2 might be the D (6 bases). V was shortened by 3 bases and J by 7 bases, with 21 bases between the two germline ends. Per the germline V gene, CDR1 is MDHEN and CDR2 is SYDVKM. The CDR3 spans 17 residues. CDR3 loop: CASSFAGLSVGDGELFF. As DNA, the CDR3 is TGTGCCAGCAGTTTTGCGGGGCTTAGCGTGGGGGACGGGGAGCTGTTTTTT.

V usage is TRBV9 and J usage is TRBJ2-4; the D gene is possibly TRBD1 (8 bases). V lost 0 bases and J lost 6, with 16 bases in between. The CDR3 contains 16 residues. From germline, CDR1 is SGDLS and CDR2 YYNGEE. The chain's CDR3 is CASSVGPTGGGNIQYF. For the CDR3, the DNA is TGTGCCAGCAGCGTAGGACCCACAGGGGGGGGAAACATTCAGTACTTC.

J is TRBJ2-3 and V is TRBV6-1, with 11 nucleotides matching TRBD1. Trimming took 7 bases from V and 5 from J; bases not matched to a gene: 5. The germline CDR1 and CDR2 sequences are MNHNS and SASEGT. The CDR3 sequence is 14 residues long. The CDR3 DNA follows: TGTGCCAGCACCGAGGACAGGGGGCAAGATACGCAGTATTTT. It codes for CASTEDRGQDTQYF.

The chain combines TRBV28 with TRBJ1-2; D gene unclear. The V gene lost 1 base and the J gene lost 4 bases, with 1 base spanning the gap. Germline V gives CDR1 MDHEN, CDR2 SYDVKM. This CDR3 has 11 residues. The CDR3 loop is CASSLSYGYTF. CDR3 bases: TGTGCCAGCAGTTTATCCTATGGCTACACCTTC.

CDR3 in amino acids: CAWSEVPGYTF. DNA of the CDR3: TGTGCCTGGAGTGAAGTACCAGGCTACACCTTC. J is TRBJ1-2 and V is TRBV30; D remains ambiguous. Per the germline V gene, CDR1 is GTSNPN and CDR2 is SVGIG (reference sequence). The CDR3 covers 11 residues. The ends were cut back, 1 base at V and 8 bases at J, with 8 bases in the middle.

The CDR3: CASSGTAGYGYTF. The CDR3 DNA sequence: TGTGCCAGCAGCGGGACAGCGGGCTATGGCTACACCTTC. This chain uses TRBV11-3 with TRBJ1-2; 7 positions match TRBD1. The germline gives CDR1 SGHNT, CDR2 YENEEA. CDR3 length equals 13 residues. Trimming removed 5 bases from V and 4 bases from J; junction bases left unmatched: 4.

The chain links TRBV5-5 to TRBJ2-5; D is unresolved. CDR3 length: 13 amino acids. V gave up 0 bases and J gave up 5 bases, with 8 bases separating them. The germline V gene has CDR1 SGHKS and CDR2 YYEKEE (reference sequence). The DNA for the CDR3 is TGTGCCAGCAGCTTGGGGGGTTGGGAGACCCAGTACTTC. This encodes CASSLGGWETQYF.

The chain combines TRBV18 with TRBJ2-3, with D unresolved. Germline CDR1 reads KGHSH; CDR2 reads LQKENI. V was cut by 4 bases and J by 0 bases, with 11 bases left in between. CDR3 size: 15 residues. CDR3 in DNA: TGTGCCAGCTCACTAAAATATGACAGCACAGATACGCAGTATTTT. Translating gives CASSLKYDSTDTQYF.

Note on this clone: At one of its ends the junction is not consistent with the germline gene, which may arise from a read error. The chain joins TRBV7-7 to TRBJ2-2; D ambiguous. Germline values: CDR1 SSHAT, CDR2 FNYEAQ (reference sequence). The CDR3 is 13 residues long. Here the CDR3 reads CASSFGDTGELFF. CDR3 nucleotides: TGTGCTAGCAGCTTTGGGGACACCGGGGAGCTGTTTTTT.

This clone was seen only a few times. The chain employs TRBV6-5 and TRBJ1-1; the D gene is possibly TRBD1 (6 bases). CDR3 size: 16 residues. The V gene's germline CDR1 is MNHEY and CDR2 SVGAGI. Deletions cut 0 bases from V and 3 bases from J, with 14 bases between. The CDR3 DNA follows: TGTGCCAGCAGTTACTCTGGAGGACACAGGGACACTGAAGCTTTCTTT. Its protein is CASSYSGGHRDTEAFF.

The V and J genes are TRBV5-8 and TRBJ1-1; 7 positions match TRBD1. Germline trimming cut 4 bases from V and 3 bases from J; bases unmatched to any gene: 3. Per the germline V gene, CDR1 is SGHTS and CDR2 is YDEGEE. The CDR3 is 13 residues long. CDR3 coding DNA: TGTGCCAGCAGCAGAGACAGGGACACTGAAGCTTTCTTT. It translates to CASSRDRDTEAFF.

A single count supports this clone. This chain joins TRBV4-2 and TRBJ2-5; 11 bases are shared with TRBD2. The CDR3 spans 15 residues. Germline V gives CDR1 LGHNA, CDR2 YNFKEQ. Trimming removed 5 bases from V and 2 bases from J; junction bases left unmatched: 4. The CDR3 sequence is CASSSRLAGQETQYF. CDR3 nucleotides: TGTGCCAGCAGCTCCCGACTAGCGGGACAAGAGACCCAGTACTTC.

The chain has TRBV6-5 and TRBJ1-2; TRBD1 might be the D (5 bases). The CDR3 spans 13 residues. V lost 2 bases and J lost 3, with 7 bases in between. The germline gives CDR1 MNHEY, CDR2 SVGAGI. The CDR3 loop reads CASSYGADYGYTF. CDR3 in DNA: TGTGCCAGCAGTTACGGGGCAGACTATGGCTACACCTTC.

CDR3 sequence reads: CASSLKPTDTEAFF. The CDR3 region has the DNA TGTGCCAGCAGCCTAAAGCCGACAGACACTGAAGCTTTCTTT. The V call is TRBV9, the J call TRBJ1-1, with TRBD1 as a possible D gene (5 bases). Germline-derived CDR1 and CDR2 are SGDLS and YYNGEE. There are 14 residues in the CDR3. Trimming took off 4 bases at V and 3 bases at J, with 13 bases between the two ends. Full variable domain (missing parts from reference TRBV9 and TRBJ1-1): DSGVTQTPKHLITATGQRVTLRCSPRSGDLSVYWYQQSLDQGLQFLIQYYNGEERAKGNILERFSAQQFPDLHSELNLSSLELGDSALYFCASSLKPTDTEAFFGQGTRLTVV.

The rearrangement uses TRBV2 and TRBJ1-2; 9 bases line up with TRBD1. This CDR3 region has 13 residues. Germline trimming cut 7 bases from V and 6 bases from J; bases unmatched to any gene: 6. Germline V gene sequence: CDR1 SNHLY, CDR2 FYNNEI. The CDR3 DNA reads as TGTGCCAGCAAAGAGGACAGGGGCGATGGCTACACCTTC. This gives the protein CASKEDRGDGYTF.